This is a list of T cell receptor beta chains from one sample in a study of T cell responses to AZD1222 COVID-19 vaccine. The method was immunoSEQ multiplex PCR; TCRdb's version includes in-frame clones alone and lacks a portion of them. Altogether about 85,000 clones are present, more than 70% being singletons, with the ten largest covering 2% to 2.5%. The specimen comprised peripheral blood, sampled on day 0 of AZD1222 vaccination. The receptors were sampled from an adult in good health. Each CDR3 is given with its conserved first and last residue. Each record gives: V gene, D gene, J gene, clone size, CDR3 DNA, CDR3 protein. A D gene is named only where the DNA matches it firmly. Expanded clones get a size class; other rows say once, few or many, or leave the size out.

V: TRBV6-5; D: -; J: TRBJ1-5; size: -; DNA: TGTGCCAGCAGTCAATACGGGAGCAATCAGCCCCAGCATTTT; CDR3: CASSQYGSNQPQHF
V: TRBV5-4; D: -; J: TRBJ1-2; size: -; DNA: TGTGCCAGCAGCTTGGTGCAGGGCAGCTATGGCTACACCTTC; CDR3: CASSLVQGSYGYTF
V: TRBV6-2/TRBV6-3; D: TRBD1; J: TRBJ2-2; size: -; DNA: TGTGCCAGCAGTTGGGACAGGGCGGGTACCGACGGCACCGGGGAGCTGTTTTTT; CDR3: CASSWDRAGTDGTGELFF
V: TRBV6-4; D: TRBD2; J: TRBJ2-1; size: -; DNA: TGTGCCAGCAGTTACTTAGCGGGGGGGACGGAGCAGTTCTTC; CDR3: CASSYLAGGTEQFF
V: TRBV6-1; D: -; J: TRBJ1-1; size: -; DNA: TGTGCCAGTGAGGGAGGCGCTGAAGCTTTCTTT; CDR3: CASEGGAEAFF
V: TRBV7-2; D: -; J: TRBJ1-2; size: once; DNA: TGTGCCAGCAGCCTCGACGGGTATGGCTACACCTTC; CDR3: CASSLDGYGYTF
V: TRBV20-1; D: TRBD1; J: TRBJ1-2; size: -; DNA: TGCAGTGCTAGTCCGGGACAGGGGCCCCGTGGCTACACCTTC; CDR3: CSASPGQGPRGYTF
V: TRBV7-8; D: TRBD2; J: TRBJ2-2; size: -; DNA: TGTGCCAGCACCATAACCGGGACTAGCGGGAGACGGGGCACCGGGGAGCTGTTTTTT; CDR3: CASTITGTSGRRGTGELFF
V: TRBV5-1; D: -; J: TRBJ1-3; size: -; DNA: TGCGCCAGCAGCTTGGGACCCCTCCGGGGAAACACCATATATTTT; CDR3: CASSLGPLRGNTIYF
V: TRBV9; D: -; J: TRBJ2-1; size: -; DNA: TGTGCCAGCAGCGCGCGCAACGTGGCTCCCCGGGCGTCGGATGAGCAGTTCTTC; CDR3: CASSARNVAPRASDEQFF
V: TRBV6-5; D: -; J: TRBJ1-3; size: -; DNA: TGTGCCAGCAGTTATACAGGGTCAAGTTCTGGAAACACCATATATTTT; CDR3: CASSYTGSSSGNTIYF
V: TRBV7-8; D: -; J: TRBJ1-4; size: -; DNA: TGTGCCAGCAGCTTATCCCTTAATGAAAAACTGTTTTTT; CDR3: CASSLSLNEKLFF
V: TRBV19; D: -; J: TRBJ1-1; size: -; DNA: TGTGCCAGTAGTGCTCGGACGGCTGAAGCTTTCTTT; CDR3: CASSARTAEAFF
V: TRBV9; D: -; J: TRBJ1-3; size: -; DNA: TGTGCCAGCAGCGTAGCTGTAGGACAACGTAACATGAACACCATATATTTT; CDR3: CASSVAVGQRNMNTIYF
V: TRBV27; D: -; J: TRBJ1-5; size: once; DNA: TGTGCCAGCAGTTTACCCAGGGGAAGCAATCAGCCCCAGCATTTT; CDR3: CASSLPRGSNQPQHF
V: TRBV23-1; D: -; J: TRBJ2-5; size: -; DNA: TGCGCCAGCAGTCTTACCTCCCAGGGTGGGAGGGAGACCCAGTACTTC; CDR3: CASSLTSQGGRETQYF
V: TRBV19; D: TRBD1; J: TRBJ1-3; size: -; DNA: TGTGCCAGTAGCGGCGGGACAGGGGCTGGAAACACCATATATTTT; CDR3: CASSGGTGAGNTIYF
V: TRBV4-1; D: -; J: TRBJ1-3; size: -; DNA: TGCGCCAGCAGCCAAGGGGGGGACTCCTCTGGAAACACCATATATTTT; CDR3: CASSQGGDSSGNTIYF
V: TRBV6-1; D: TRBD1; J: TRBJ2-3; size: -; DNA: TGTGCCAGCAGTGCAGGGACAGGGTTATTCGGAGATACGCAGTATTTT; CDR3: CASSAGTGLFGDTQYF
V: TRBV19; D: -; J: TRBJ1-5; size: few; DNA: TGTGCCAGTAGTATTAGGGATCAGCCCCAGCATTTT; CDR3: CASSIRDQPQHF
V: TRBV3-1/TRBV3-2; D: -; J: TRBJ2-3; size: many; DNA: TGTGCCAGCGGGGGACGGGTAGATACGCAGTATTTT; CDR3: CASGGRVDTQYF
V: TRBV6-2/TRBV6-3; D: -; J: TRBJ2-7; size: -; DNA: TGTGCCAGCAGTTACTCGTTCATGACTACCGAGCAGTACTTC; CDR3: CASSYSFMTTEQYF
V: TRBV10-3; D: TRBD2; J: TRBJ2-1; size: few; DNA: TGTGCCATCAGTCCGGGACTAGCGGGGGATGAGCAGTTCTTC; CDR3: CAISPGLAGDEQFF
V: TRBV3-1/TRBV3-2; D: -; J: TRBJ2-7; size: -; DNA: TGTGCCAGCAGCCAAGAGGGGGCCAGATCCTACGAGCAGTACTTC; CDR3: CASSQEGARSYEQYF
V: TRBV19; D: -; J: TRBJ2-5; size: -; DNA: TGTGCCAGTAGTCAGATGTCCATGGGGAGGGAGACCCAGTACTTC; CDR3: CASSQMSMGRETQYF
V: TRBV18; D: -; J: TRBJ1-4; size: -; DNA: TGTGCCAGCTCACCGGCCCCGGCTGGTTCCATCCTTGAAAAACTGTTTTTT; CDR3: CASSPAPAGSILEKLFF
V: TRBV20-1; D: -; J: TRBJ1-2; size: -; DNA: TGCAGTGCCCACCTTTGGGGTGGCTACACCTTC; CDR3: CSAHLWGGYTF
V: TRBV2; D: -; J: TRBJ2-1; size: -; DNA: TGTGCCACTGCGGTGCTAGCAAGGAATGAGCAGTTCTTC; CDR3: CATAVLARNEQFF
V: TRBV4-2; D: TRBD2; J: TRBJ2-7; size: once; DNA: TGTGCCAGCAGCCAAGATCCCCCTGAGCTAGCGGGAGAGAACGAGCAGTACTTC; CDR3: CASSQDPPELAGENEQYF
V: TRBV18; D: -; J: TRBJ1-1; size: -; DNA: TGTGCCAGCTCATTAGGGGGTAACACTGAAGCTTTCTTT; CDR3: CASSLGGNTEAFF
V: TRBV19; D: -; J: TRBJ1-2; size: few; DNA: TGTGCCAGTAGTATAGATCCGGTCCGATATGGCTACACCTTC; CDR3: CASSIDPVRYGYTF
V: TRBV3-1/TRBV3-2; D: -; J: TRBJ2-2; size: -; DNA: TGTGCCAGCACCAGGGTTTCGGGCACCGGGGAGCTGTTTTTT; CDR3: CASTRVSGTGELFF
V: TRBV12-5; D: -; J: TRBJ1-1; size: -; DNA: TGTGCTAGTGGTTGGGGGGGCACTAACACTGAAGCTTTCTTT; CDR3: CASGWGGTNTEAFF
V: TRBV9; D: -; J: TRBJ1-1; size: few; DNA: TGTGCCAGCAGCTCTCTGACAGGCAACACTGAAGCTTTCTTT; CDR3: CASSSLTGNTEAFF
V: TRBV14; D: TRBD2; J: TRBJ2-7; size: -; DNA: TGTGCCAGCAGCCAAGATCTCCCCCCTAGCGGGAGGTATCGGGACGAGCAGTACTTC; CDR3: CASSQDLPPSGRYRDEQYF
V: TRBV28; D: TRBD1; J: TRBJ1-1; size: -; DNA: TGTGCCAGCACCAAAGGGGGACAGGGGAAGGATGAAGCTTTCTTT; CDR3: CASTKGGQGKDEAFF
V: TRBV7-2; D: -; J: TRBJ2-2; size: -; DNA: TGTGCCAGCAGCCCCGGACTTACCGGGGAGCTGTTTTTT; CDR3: CASSPGLTGELFF
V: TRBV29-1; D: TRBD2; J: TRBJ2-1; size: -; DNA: TGCAGCGTCCTAATAGCGGGAAGAAACAATGAGCAGTTCTTC; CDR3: CSVLIAGRNNEQFF
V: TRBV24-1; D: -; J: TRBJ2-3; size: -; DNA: TGTGCCACCAGTGCCTATTCCGGGACATCTAGCACAGATACGCAGTATTTT; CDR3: CATSAYSGTSSTDTQYF
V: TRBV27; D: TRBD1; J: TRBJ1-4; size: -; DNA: TGTGCCAGCCGTTCCTGGACAGGGGACGAAAAACTGTTTTTT; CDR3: CASRSWTGDEKLFF
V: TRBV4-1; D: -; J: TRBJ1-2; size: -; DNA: TGCGCCAGCAGCCAAGGGATCGGGACTCCAGATGGCTACACCTTC; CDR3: CASSQGIGTPDGYTF
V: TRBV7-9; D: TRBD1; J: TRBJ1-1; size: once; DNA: TGTGCCAGCAGCTTCCCACAGGGGGCAGGGACTGAAGCTTTCTTT; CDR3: CASSFPQGAGTEAFF
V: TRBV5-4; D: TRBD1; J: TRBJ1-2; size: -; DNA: TGTGCCAGCAGCTTTCTACAGGGGGCACAGTCCTACACCTTC; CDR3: CASSFLQGAQSYTF